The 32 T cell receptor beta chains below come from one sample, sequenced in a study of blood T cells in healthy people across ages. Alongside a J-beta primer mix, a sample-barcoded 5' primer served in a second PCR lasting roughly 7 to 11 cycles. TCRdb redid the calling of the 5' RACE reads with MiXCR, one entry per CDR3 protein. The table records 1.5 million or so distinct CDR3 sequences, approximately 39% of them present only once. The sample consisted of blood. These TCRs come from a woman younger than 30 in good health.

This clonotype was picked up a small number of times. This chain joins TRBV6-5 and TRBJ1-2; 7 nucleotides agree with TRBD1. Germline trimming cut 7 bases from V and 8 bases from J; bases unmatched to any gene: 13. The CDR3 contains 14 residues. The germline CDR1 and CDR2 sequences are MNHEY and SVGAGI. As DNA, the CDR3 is TGTGCCAGCACCGATCGACAGGGCCGACTCGGCTACACCTTC. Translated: CASTDRQGRLGYTF.

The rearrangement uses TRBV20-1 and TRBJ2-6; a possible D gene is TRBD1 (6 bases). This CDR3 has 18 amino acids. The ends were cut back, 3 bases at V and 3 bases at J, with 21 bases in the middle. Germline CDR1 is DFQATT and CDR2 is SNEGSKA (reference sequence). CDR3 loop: CSARIRAGDLNGANVLTF. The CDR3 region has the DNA TGCAGTGCTAGGATCAGGGCAGGGGATCTAAATGGGGCCAACGTCCTGACTTTC.

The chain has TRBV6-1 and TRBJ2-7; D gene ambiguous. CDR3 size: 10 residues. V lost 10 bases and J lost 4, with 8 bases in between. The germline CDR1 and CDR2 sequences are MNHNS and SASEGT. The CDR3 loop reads CATDPYEQYF. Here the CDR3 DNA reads TGTGCCACGGACCCTTACGAGCAGTACTTC.

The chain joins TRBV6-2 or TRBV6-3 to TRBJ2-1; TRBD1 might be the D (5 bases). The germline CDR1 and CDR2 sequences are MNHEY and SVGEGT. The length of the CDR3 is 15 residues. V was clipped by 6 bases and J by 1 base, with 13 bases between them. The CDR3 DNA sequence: TGTGCCAGCAGCCTCTGGGGCACATCCTACAATGAGCAGTTCTTC. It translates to CASSLWGTSYNEQFF.

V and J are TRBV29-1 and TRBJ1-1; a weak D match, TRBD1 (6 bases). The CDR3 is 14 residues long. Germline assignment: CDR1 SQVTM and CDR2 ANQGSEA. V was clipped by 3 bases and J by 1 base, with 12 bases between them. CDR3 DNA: TGCAGCGTTGATAAGGACAGACAGAACACTGAAGCTTTCTTT. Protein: CSVDKDRQNTEAFF.

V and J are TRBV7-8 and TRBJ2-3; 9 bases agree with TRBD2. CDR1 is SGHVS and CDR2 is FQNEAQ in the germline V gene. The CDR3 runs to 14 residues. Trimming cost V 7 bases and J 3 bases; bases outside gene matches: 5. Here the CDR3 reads CASISLAGTDTQYF. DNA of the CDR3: TGTGCCAGCATCTCCCTAGCGGGGACAGATACGCAGTATTTT.

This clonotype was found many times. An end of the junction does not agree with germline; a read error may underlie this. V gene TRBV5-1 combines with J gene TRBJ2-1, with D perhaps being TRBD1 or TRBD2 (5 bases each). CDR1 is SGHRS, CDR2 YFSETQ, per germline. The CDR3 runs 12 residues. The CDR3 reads CASSLARGEQFF. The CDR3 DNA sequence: TGTGCCAGCAGCTTAGCGAGGGGTGAGCAGTTCTTC.

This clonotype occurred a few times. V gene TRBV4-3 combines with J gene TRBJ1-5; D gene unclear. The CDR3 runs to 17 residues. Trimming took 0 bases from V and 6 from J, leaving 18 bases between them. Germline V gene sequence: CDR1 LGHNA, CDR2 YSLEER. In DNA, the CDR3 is TGCGCCAGCAGCCAAGATTCCTCGAGGTTATTCGGTCAGCCCCAGCATTTT. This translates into CASSQDSSRLFGQPQHF.

Here the CDR3 reads CASSQGWNLYGYTF. The DNA of the CDR3 is TGCGCCAGCAGCCAAGGCTGGAATCTGTATGGCTACACCTTC. The rearrangement links TRBV4-1 to TRBJ1-2; unclear D gene. CDR1 MGHRA and CDR2 YSYEKL come from the germline V gene. The V gene lost 1 base and the J gene lost 5 bases, with 11 bases spanning the gap. The CDR3 has 14 residues.

CDR3 sequence: CASGTGTLYGYTF. The CDR3 DNA reads as TGTGCCAGTGGGACAGGGACTCTATATGGCTACACCTTC. The chain combines TRBV6-5 with TRBJ1-2, with 9 bases fitting TRBD1. The CDR3 has 13 residues. Germline loops: CDR1 MNHEY, CDR2 SVGAGI. V lost 9 bases to trimming and J lost 5 bases; unmatched junction nucleotides: 7.

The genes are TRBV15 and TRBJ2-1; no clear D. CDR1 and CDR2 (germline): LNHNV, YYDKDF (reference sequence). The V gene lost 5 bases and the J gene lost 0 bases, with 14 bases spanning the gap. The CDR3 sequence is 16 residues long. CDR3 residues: CATSPPAASSYNEQFF. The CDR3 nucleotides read TGTGCCACCAGCCCACCCGCGGCGAGCTCCTACAATGAGCAGTTCTTC.

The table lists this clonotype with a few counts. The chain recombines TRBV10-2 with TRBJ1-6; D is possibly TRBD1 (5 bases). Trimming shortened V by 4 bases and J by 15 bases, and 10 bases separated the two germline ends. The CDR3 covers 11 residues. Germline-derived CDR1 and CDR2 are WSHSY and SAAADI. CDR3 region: CASSVNRRLHF. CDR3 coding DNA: TGCGCCAGCAGTGTGAACAGGCGCCTCCACTTT.

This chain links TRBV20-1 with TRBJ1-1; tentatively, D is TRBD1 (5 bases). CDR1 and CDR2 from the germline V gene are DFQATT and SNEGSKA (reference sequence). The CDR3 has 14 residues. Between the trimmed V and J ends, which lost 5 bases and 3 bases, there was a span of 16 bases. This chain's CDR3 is CSAFSGRSDTEAFF. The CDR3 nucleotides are TGCAGTGCTTTCTCAGGGCGGTCGGACACTGAAGCTTTCTTT.

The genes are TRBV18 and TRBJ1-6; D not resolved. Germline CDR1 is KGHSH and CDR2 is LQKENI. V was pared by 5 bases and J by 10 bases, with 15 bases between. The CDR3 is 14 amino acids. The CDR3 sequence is CASSGRQVGSPLHF. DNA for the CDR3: TGTGCCAGCTCAGGCCGGCAAGTGGGCTCACCCCTCCACTTT.

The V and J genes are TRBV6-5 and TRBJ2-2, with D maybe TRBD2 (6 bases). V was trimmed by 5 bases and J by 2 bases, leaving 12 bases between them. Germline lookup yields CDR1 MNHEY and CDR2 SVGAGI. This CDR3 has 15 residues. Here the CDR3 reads CASSDGTLNTGELFF. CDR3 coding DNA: TGTGCCAGCAGTGACGGGACTTTAAACACCGGGGAGCTGTTTTTT.

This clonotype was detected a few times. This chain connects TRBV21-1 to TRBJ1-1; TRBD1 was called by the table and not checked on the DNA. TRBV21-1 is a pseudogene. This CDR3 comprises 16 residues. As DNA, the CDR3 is TGTGCCAGCAGCAACACGGGACAGAGAAAGAACACTGAAGCTTTCTTT. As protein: CASSNTGQRKNTEAFF.

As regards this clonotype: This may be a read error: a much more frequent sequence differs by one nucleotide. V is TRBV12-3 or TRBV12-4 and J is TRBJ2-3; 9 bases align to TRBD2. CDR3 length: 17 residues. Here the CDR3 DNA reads TGTGCCGCCCCCCCCGCGGGGGGGCCATTTAGCACAGATACGGAGTATTTT. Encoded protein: CAAPPAGGPFSTDTEYF.

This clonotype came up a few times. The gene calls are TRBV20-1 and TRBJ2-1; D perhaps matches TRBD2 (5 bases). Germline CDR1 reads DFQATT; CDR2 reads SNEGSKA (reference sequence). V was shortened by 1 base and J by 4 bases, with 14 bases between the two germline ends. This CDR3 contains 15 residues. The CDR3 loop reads CSARAIGMTYNEQFF. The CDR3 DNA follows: TGCAGTGCTAGAGCGATCGGGATGACTTACAATGAGCAGTTCTTC.

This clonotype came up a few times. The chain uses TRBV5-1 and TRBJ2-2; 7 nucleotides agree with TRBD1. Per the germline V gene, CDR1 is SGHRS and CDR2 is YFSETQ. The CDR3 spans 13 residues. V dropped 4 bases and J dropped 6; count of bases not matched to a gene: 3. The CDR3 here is CASSIDRAGELFF. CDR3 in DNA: TGCGCCAGCAGCATAGACAGGGCCGGGGAGCTGTTTTTT.

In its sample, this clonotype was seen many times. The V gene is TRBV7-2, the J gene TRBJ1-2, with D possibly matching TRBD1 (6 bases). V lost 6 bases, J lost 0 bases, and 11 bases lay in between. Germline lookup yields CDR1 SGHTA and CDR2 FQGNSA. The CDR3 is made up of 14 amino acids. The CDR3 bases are TGTGCCAGCAGGGCCGGGACACCTAACTATGGCTACACCTTC. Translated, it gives CASRAGTPNYGYTF.

CDR3 sequence reads: CASSLSAGPNEQFF. The CDR3 nucleotides read TGTGCCAGCAGCTTATCGGCAGGACCCAATGAGCAGTTCTTC. The chain combines TRBV11-2 with TRBJ2-1, with D hard to call. The CDR3 runs 14 residues. Germline V gives CDR1 SGHAT, CDR2 FQNNGV. The V end was cut by 2 bases, the J end by 6 bases, with 11 bases between.

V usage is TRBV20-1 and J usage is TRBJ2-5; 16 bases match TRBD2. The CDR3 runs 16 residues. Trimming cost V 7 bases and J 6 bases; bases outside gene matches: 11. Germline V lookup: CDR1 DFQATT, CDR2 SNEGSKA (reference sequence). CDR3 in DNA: TGCAGTGTCGGGACTAGCGGGAGGGTCAGGGGTAAGACCCAGTACTTC. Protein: CSVGTSGRVRGKTQYF.

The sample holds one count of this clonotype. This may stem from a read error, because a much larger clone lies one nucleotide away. CDR3 in amino acids: CASSSNQAYNEQFF. The CDR3 DNA follows: TGCGCCAGCAGCTCGAACCAAGCCTACAATGAGCAGTTCTTC. The chain couples TRBV5-1 to TRBJ2-1; D remains unclear. Trimming left V 3 bases short and J 2 bases short, with 9 bases between. Germline loops: CDR1 SGHRS, CDR2 YFSETQ. The CDR3 spans 14 residues.

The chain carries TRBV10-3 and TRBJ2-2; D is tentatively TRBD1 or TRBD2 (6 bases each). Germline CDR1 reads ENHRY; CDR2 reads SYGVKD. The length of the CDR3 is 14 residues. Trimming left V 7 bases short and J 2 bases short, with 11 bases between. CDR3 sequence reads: CAIMEGVNTGELFF. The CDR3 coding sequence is TGTGCCATCATGGAGGGGGTAAACACCGGGGAGCTGTTTTTT.

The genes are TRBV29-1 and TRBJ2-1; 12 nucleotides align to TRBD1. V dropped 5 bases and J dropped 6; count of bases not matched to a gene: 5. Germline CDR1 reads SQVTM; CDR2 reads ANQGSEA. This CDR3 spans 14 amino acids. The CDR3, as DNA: TGCAGCGTTAGTGGGACAGGGGGCCTCAATGAGCAGTTCTTC. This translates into CSVSGTGGLNEQFF.

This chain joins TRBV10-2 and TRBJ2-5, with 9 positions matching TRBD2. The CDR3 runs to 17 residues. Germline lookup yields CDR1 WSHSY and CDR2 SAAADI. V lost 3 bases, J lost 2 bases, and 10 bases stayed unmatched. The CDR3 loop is CASSEPSSGEFQETQYF. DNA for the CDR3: TGCGCCAGCAGTGAACCCTCTAGCGGGGAGTTTCAAGAGACCCAGTACTTC.

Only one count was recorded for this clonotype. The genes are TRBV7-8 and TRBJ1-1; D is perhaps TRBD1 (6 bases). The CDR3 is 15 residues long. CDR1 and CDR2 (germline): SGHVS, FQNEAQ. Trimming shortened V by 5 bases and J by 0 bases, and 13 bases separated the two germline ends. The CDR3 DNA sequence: TGTGCCAGCAGCCGAGTGGACAGACTGAACACTGAAGCTTTCTTT. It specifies CASSRVDRLNTEAFF.

The CDR3 here is CATSGSSGGWGYTF. CDR3 sequence (DNA): TGTGCCACCAGTGGCAGTTCAGGGGGATGGGGCTACACCTTC. V usage is TRBV24-1 and J usage is TRBJ1-2; 7 nucleotides align to TRBD1. The CDR3 is 14 residues long. After removal of 5 bases from V and 8 bases from J, the junction contained 10 bases not matched to a gene. Per the germline V gene, CDR1 is KGHDR and CDR2 is SFDVKD.

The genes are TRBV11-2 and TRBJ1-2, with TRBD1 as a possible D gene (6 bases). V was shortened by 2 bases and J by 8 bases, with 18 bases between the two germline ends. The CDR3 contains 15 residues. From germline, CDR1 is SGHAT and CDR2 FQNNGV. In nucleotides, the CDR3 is TGTGCCAGCAGCTTATACCGGCAGGGGAAAGAAGGCTACACCTTC. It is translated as CASSLYRQGKEGYTF.

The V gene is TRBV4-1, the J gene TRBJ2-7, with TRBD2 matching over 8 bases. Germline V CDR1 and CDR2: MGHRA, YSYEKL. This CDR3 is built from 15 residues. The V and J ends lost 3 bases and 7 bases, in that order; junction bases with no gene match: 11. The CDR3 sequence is CASSQAGTSHNEQYF. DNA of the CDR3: TGCGCCAGCAGCCAGGCCGGGACTAGTCATAATGAGCAGTACTTC.

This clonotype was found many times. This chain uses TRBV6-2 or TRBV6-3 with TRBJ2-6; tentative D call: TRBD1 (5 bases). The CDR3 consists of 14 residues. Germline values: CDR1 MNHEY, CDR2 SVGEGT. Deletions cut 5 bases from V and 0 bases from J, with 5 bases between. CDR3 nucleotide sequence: TGTGCCAGCAGTGGACACTCTGGGGCCAACGTCCTGACTTTC. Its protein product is CASSGHSGANVLTF.

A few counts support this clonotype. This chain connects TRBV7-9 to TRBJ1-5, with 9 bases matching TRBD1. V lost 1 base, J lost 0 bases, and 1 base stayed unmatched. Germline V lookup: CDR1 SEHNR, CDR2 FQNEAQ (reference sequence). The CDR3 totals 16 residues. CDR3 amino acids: CASSLGTGVSNQPQHF. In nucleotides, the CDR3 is TGTGCCAGCAGCTTAGGGACAGGGGTTAGCAATCAGCCCCAGCATTTT. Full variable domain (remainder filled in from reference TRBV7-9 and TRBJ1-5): DTGVSQNPRHKITKRGQNVTFRCDPISEHNRLYWYRQTLGQGPEFLTYFQNEAQLEKSRLLSDRFSAERPKGSFSTLEIQRTEQGDSAMYLCASSLGTGVSNQPQHFGDGTRLSIL.